These T cell receptor beta chains were read from a single sample in a study of regulatory T cells in long-lasting Graves disease. TCRdb processed the multiplex PCR reads anew with MiXCR; each CDR3 protein has one entry. The table shows 350,000 to 450,000 distinct CDR3 sequences, with roughly 25% occurring only once. The starting material was peripheral blood mononuclear cells (PBMCs), obtained when the disease was refractory, from a patient treated with antithyroid drugs. These receptors were collected from a woman aged 40 to 49 with Graves disease. The CDR3 runs from the conserved cysteine through the conserved F or W. The order of the fields is CDR3 protein, CDR3 DNA, clone size, D gene, V gene, J gene. D genes are given only for firm matches. Not every row has a clone size; where given, it reads once, few, many or a size class.

CDR3 protein: CASSSKGKEQYF
CDR3 DNA: TGTGCCAGCAGCTCCAAAGGAAAGGAGCAGTACTTC
clone size: -
D gene: -
V gene: TRBV7-2
J gene: TRBJ2-7

CDR3 protein: CASSFTGGAITGELFF
CDR3 DNA: TGCGCCAGCAGCTTTACAGGGGGTGCAATCACCGGGGAGCTGTTTTTT
clone size: few
D gene: TRBD1
V gene: TRBV5-1
J gene: TRBJ2-2

CDR3 protein: CASSFTVDRDDGYTF
CDR3 DNA: TGTGCCAGCAGTTTCACGGTGGACAGGGATGATGGCTACACCTTC
clone size: many
D gene: TRBD1
V gene: TRBV12-3/TRBV12-4
J gene: TRBJ1-2

CDR3 protein: CASSFWRADQDF
CDR3 DNA: TGTGCCAGCAGTTTCTGGAGGGCCGACCAAGACTTC
clone size: few
D gene: -
V gene: TRBV12-3/TRBV12-4
J gene: TRBJ2-7

CDR3 protein: CASSLVSGTGVPGELFF
CDR3 DNA: TGTGCCAGCAGCTTGGTCTCGGGGACAGGGGTTCCCGGGGAGCTGTTTTTT
clone size: few
D gene: TRBD1
V gene: TRBV5-8
J gene: TRBJ2-2

CDR3 protein: CASSLGLAGVHNEQFF
CDR3 DNA: TGTGCCAGCAGCTTGGGACTAGCGGGAGTCCACAATGAGCAGTTCTTC
clone size: -
D gene: TRBD2
V gene: TRBV5-6
J gene: TRBJ2-1

CDR3 protein: CASRFTLGQPQHF
CDR3 DNA: TGTGCCAGCAGATTTACTCTTGGGCAGCCCCAGCATTTT
clone size: many
D gene: -
V gene: TRBV12-3/TRBV12-4
J gene: TRBJ1-5

CDR3 protein: CASRGSAPLHF
CDR3 DNA: TGTGCCAGCAGGGGGTCGGCACCCCTCCACTTT
clone size: many
D gene: -
V gene: TRBV28
J gene: TRBJ1-6

CDR3 protein: CASSHSGVSYGYTF
CDR3 DNA: TGTGCCAGCAGCCATTCGGGGGTTAGCTATGGCTACACCTTC
clone size: once
D gene: -
V gene: TRBV4-2
J gene: TRBJ1-2

CDR3 protein: CASNARAGSFNTEAFF
CDR3 DNA: TGTGCCAGCAATGCTCGTGCAGGCAGTTTCAACACTGAAGCTTTCTTT
clone size: -
D gene: -
V gene: TRBV28
J gene: TRBJ1-1

CDR3 protein: CASSLMLGGTYEQYF
CDR3 DNA: TGTGCCAGCAGTTTAATGTTGGGGGGAACTTACGAGCAGTACTTC
clone size: many
D gene: -
V gene: TRBV28
J gene: TRBJ2-7

CDR3 protein: CASSLLVGNSYEQYF
CDR3 DNA: TGTGCCAGCAGTTTATTAGTCGGGAACTCCTACGAGCAGTACTTC
clone size: -
D gene: -
V gene: TRBV27
J gene: TRBJ2-7

CDR3 protein: CASREGVLLNTGELFF
CDR3 DNA: TGTGCCAGCAGAGAGGGGGTCCTCCTAAACACCGGGGAGCTGTTTTTT
clone size: -
D gene: -
V gene: TRBV11-2
J gene: TRBJ2-2

CDR3 protein: CASSQDRSEAFF
CDR3 DNA: TGCGCCAGCAGCCAAGATAGGAGTGAAGCTTTCTTT
clone size: -
D gene: -
V gene: TRBV4-1
J gene: TRBJ1-1

CDR3 protein: CAWSSRFGEKLFF
CDR3 DNA: TGTGCCTGGAGTTCCCGTTTTGGAGAAAAACTGTTTTTT
clone size: few
D gene: -
V gene: TRBV30
J gene: TRBJ1-4

CDR3 protein: CASSGRKNTGELFF
CDR3 DNA: TGTGCCAGTTCGGGCAGAAAAAACACCGGGGAGCTGTTTTTT
clone size: -
D gene: -
V gene: TRBV19
J gene: TRBJ2-2

CDR3 protein: CASSSLYSSSPLHF
CDR3 DNA: TGTGCCAGCAGCTCATTATATTCGAGTTCACCCCTCCACTTT
clone size: many
D gene: -
V gene: TRBV28
J gene: TRBJ1-6

CDR3 protein: CASSDRTSGETQYF
CDR3 DNA: TGTGCCAGCAGTGACCGGACTAGCGGAGAGACCCAGTACTTC
clone size: -
D gene: TRBD2
V gene: TRBV6-1
J gene: TRBJ2-5

CDR3 protein: CASSLDYRPSNQPQHF
CDR3 DNA: TGTGCCAGCAGTTTAGATTACAGACCTAGCAATCAGCCCCAGCATTTT
clone size: many
D gene: -
V gene: TRBV28
J gene: TRBJ1-5

CDR3 protein: CASRGPFDNEQFF
CDR3 DNA: TGTGCCAGCAGGGGCCCCTTCGACAATGAGCAGTTCTTC
clone size: -
D gene: -
V gene: TRBV28
J gene: TRBJ2-1

CDR3 protein: CASSAFFGQKNYGYTF
CDR3 DNA: TGTGCCAGCAGTGCTTTCTTTGGGCAGAAGAACTATGGCTACACCTTC
clone size: many
D gene: -
V gene: TRBV2
J gene: TRBJ1-2

CDR3 protein: CASSLGIGPGVYEQYF
CDR3 DNA: TGTGCCAGCAGTTTAGGGATAGGTCCAGGGGTCTACGAGCAGTACTTC
clone size: many
D gene: -
V gene: TRBV12-3/TRBV12-4
J gene: TRBJ2-7

CDR3 protein: CASSLVGGQASYEQYF
CDR3 DNA: TGTGCCAGCAGCTTAGTAGGGGGACAGGCCTCCTACGAGCAGTACTTC
clone size: many
D gene: TRBD1
V gene: TRBV11-2
J gene: TRBJ2-7

CDR3 protein: CASRRGYQPQHF
CDR3 DNA: TGTGCCAGCAGGAGGGGGTATCAGCCCCAGCATTTT
clone size: many
D gene: -
V gene: TRBV28
J gene: TRBJ1-5

CDR3 protein: CSAGGSPPGYEQYF
CDR3 DNA: TGCAGCGCCGGGGGAAGTCCCCCAGGCTACGAGCAGTACTTC
clone size: few
D gene: -
V gene: TRBV29-1
J gene: TRBJ2-7

CDR3 protein: CSATKGQGTNYEQYF
CDR3 DNA: TGCAGTGCTACGAAAGGACAGGGAACCAACTACGAGCAGTACTTC
clone size: few
D gene: TRBD1
V gene: TRBV20-1
J gene: TRBJ2-7

CDR3 protein: CSAIGRVLDTQYF
CDR3 DNA: TGCAGTGCTATCGGGCGGGTATTGGATACGCAGTATTTT
clone size: -
D gene: -
V gene: TRBV20-1
J gene: TRBJ2-3

CDR3 protein: CAAQEGNEQYF
CDR3 DNA: TGTGCCGCGCAGGAGGGCAACGAGCAGTACTTC
clone size: many
D gene: -
V gene: TRBV10-3
J gene: TRBJ2-7

CDR3 protein: CASSLTGTAGNTIYF
CDR3 DNA: TGTGCCAGCAGCTTAACCGGGACTGCTGGAAACACCATATATTTT
clone size: few
D gene: -
V gene: TRBV11-1
J gene: TRBJ1-3

CDR3 protein: CASSTASGARNTEAFF
CDR3 DNA: TGTGCCAGCAGTACGGCGTCAGGGGCGAGGAACACTGAAGCTTTCTTT
clone size: many
D gene: -
V gene: TRBV6-1
J gene: TRBJ1-1

CDR3 protein: CASSLYPETEAFF
CDR3 DNA: TGTGCCAGCAGTTTATACCCGGAGACTGAAGCTTTCTTT
clone size: once
D gene: -
V gene: TRBV28
J gene: TRBJ1-1

CDR3 protein: CASSQTDQSQYF
CDR3 DNA: TGTGCCAGCAGCCAAACAGATCAGTCCCAGTACTTC
clone size: many
D gene: -
V gene: TRBV3-1
J gene: TRBJ2-5

CDR3 protein: CASSLLLAGGPKTQYF
CDR3 DNA: TGTGCCAGCAGTTTATTGCTAGCGGGAGGGCCGAAGACCCAGTACTTC
clone size: -
D gene: TRBD2
V gene: TRBV28
J gene: TRBJ2-5

CDR3 protein: CATSASLAGDRETQYF
CDR3 DNA: TGTGCCACCAGTGCTTCACTAGCGGGAGACAGAGAGACCCAGTACTTC
clone size: -
D gene: TRBD2
V gene: TRBV24-1
J gene: TRBJ2-5

CDR3 protein: CASSLGGLETHSNQPQHF
CDR3 DNA: TGTGCCAGCAGTTTAGGGGGACTCGAAACTCATAGCAATCAGCCCCAGCATTTT
clone size: -
D gene: -
V gene: TRBV12-3/TRBV12-4
J gene: TRBJ1-5

CDR3 protein: CATSRNPTGNLYGYTF
CDR3 DNA: TGTGCCACCAGCAGAAATCCGACAGGGAACCTTTATGGCTACACCTTC
clone size: many
D gene: TRBD1
V gene: TRBV15
J gene: TRBJ1-2

CDR3 protein: CASSFRRDGRNQPQHF
CDR3 DNA: TGTGCCAGCAGCTTTCGCCGGGACGGGCGCAATCAGCCCCAGCATTTT
clone size: many
D gene: -
V gene: TRBV11-2
J gene: TRBJ1-5

CDR3 protein: CASSVGGSSYTEAFF
CDR3 DNA: TGTGCCAGCAGCGTAGGCGGCAGTAGTTACACTGAAGCTTTCTTT
clone size: few
D gene: -
V gene: TRBV9
J gene: TRBJ1-1

CDR3 protein: CSARYREGYGYTF
CDR3 DNA: TGCAGTGCTAGATACCGGGAAGGCTATGGCTACACCTTC
clone size: many
D gene: -
V gene: TRBV20-1
J gene: TRBJ1-2

CDR3 protein: CASSERDGRYSYNEQFF
CDR3 DNA: TGTGCCAGCAGTGAAAGGGATGGCAGGTACTCCTACAATGAGCAGTTCTTC
clone size: -
D gene: -
V gene: TRBV6-1
J gene: TRBJ2-1

CDR3 protein: CASSLRARGNQPQHF
CDR3 DNA: TGTGCCAGCAGTTTAAGGGCTCGGGGCAATCAGCCCCAGCATTTT
clone size: many
D gene: -
V gene: TRBV28
J gene: TRBJ1-5

CDR3 protein: CASSLQGLLSYEQYF
CDR3 DNA: TGTGCCAGCAGTTTACAGGGACTACTCTCCTACGAGCAGTACTTC
clone size: many
D gene: TRBD2
V gene: TRBV12-3/TRBV12-4
J gene: TRBJ2-7

CDR3 protein: CASSPPRGRRNQPQHF
CDR3 DNA: TGTGCCAGCAGTCCCCCAAGGGGTAGGCGTAATCAGCCCCAGCATTTT
clone size: many
D gene: -
V gene: TRBV28
J gene: TRBJ1-5

CDR3 protein: CASRKTGWDEQYF
CDR3 DNA: TGTGCCAGCAGGAAAACGGGCTGGGACGAGCAGTACTTC
clone size: -
D gene: -
V gene: TRBV7-9
J gene: TRBJ2-7

CDR3 protein: CSASPIWASGSGEQYF
CDR3 DNA: TGCAGTGCTAGTCCTATTTGGGCTAGCGGGAGTGGCGAGCAGTACTTC
clone size: -
D gene: TRBD2
V gene: TRBV20-1
J gene: TRBJ2-7

CDR3 protein: CASSLQREMPEQFF
CDR3 DNA: TGTGCCAGCAGTCTTCAGCGGGAGATGCCAGAGCAGTTCTTC
clone size: many
D gene: TRBD2
V gene: TRBV2
J gene: TRBJ2-1

CDR3 protein: CASNTGTSGVSYEQYF
CDR3 DNA: TGTGCCAGCAATACCGGGACTAGCGGGGTCTCCTACGAGCAGTACTTC
clone size: many
D gene: TRBD2
V gene: TRBV28
J gene: TRBJ2-7

CDR3 protein: CASSFPTFYNEQFF
CDR3 DNA: TGTGCCAGCAGTTTCCCGACATTTTACAATGAGCAGTTCTTC
clone size: -
D gene: -
V gene: TRBV6-5
J gene: TRBJ2-1

CDR3 protein: CASSPLVAGDYGNTIYF
CDR3 DNA: TGCGCCAGCAGCCCTCTTGTTGCAGGGGATTATGGAAACACCATATATTTT
clone size: -
D gene: -
V gene: TRBV4-1
J gene: TRBJ1-3

CDR3 protein: CASSPAVGQIISVNQPQHF
CDR3 DNA: TGCGCCAGCAGCCCTGCGGTGGGACAGATAATCTCAGTTAATCAGCCCCAGCATTTT
clone size: -
D gene: TRBD1
V gene: TRBV4-1
J gene: TRBJ1-5

CDR3 protein: CASSQMGVGNQPQHF
CDR3 DNA: TGTGCCAGCAGCCAAATGGGGGTTGGCAATCAGCCCCAGCATTTT
clone size: -
D gene: -
V gene: TRBV7-9
J gene: TRBJ1-5

CDR3 protein: CASSLDGRAKDTQYF
CDR3 DNA: TGTGCCAGCAGCTTAGACGGGAGGGCCAAAGATACGCAGTATTTT
clone size: -
D gene: TRBD2
V gene: TRBV7-9
J gene: TRBJ2-3

CDR3 protein: CASSSTVEGLSSNQPQHF
CDR3 DNA: TGCGCCAGCAGCTCGACAGTTGAAGGACTTTCCTCTAATCAGCCCCAGCATTTT
clone size: few
D gene: -
V gene: TRBV5-1
J gene: TRBJ1-5